The 10 T cell receptor beta chains presented below share a single source sample, sequenced in a study of blood T cells in healthy people across ages. Primers used in a second PCR of roughly 6 to 12 cycles were a sample-barcoded 5' primer and a J-beta primer mix. TCRdb redid the calling of the 5' RACE reads with MiXCR, one entry per CDR3 protein. Here the sample spans 750,000 to 950,000 distinct CDR3 sequences, around half being singletons. Sequenced input: blood. These receptors came from a man older than 75 in good health.

The rearrangement links TRBV4-1 to TRBJ1-5, with D perhaps matching TRBD1 (6 bases). CDR3 length: 13 amino acids. The ends were cut back, 1 base at V and 7 bases at J, with 8 bases in the middle. Looked up from germline, CDR1 is MGHRA and CDR2 is YSYEKL. The CDR3: CASSQAGAQPQHF. In DNA, the CDR3 is TGCGCCAGCAGCCAAGCGGGGGCCCAGCCCCAGCATTTT.

The rearrangement joins TRBV25-1 to TRBJ1-2; 11 positions agree with TRBD1. The CDR3 has 14 residues. V gave up 4 bases and J gave up 5 bases; unmatched junction bases: 3. Germline values: CDR1 MGHDK, CDR2 SYGVNS. The CDR3 DNA sequence: TGTGCCAGCAGTGGGGGACAGGGGGTTTATGGCTACACCTTC. Protein: CASSGGQGVYGYTF.

The gene calls are TRBV5-1 and TRBJ1-3, with no clear D. V gave up 0 bases and J gave up 0 bases, with 10 bases separating them. The CDR3 is 16 amino acids. Germline V gene sequence: CDR1 SGHRS, CDR2 YFSETQ. The CDR3 DNA is TGCGCCAGCAGCTTGGGCGACCGATCCTCTGGAAACACCATATATTTT. It is translated as CASSLGDRSSGNTIYF.

Regarding this clonotype: The germline gene is not matched at one end of the junction; a read error may be the cause. The chain employs TRBV5-6 and TRBJ2-5; D possibly corresponds to TRBD2 (6 bases). CDR1 SGHDT and CDR2 YYEEEE come from the germline V gene. This CDR3 spans 14 amino acids. The CDR3 DNA follows: TGTGCCGGCAGGCGGGACCGAATTAGGGGTGAGCAGTACTTC. Residues: CAGRRDRIRGEQYF.

The chain couples TRBV2 to TRBJ1-4; 10 bases fit TRBD1. After removal of 7 bases from V and 6 bases from J, the junction contained 8 bases not matched to a gene. Germline V lookup: CDR1 SNHLY, CDR2 FYNNEI. The CDR3 runs 15 residues. This chain's CDR3 is CASTGTGDPYEKLFF. CDR3 in DNA: TGTGCCAGCACCGGGACAGGGGATCCATATGAAAAACTGTTTTTT. Complete variable domain (other parts from reference TRBV2 and TRBJ1-4): EPEVTQTPSHQVTQMGQEVILRCVPISNHLYFYWYRQILGQKVEFLVSFYNNEISEKSEIFDDQFSVERPDGSNFTLKIRSTKLEDSAMYFCASTGTGDPYEKLFFGSGTQLSVL.

This clonotype was detected a few times. CDR3 in DNA: TGTGCCAGCAGTGAACCCACCTACGAGCAGTACTTC. Protein: CASSEPTYEQYF. The chain joins TRBV12-3 or TRBV12-4 to TRBJ2-7, with D uncertain. This CDR3 spans 12 amino acids. With 5 bases removed from V and 2 bases from J, the gap between germline ends came to 7 bases.

V gene TRBV15 combines with J gene TRBJ1-2; D remains unclear. This CDR3 comprises 13 residues. The V gene lost 3 bases and the J gene lost 4 bases, with 9 bases spanning the gap. Germline V gene lookup returns CDR1 LNHNV and CDR2 YYDKDF (reference sequence). This CDR3 reads CATSSPGRYGYTF. The CDR3 DNA sequence: TGTGCCACCAGCAGCCCGGGCCGCTATGGCTACACCTTC.

The table lists this clonotype with a few counts. This chain links TRBV6-5 with TRBJ1-1, with D maybe TRBD1 (6 bases). The germline V gene has CDR1 MNHEY and CDR2 SVGAGI. V lost 8 bases to trimming and J lost 4 bases, with 17 bases between them. The CDR3 is 14 amino acids. The CDR3 nucleotides are TGTGCCAGCGGTCCGTACAGGGACATCACTGAAGCTTTCTTT. Its protein product is CASGPYRDITEAFF.

V gene TRBV29-1 combines with J gene TRBJ1-1; D remains unclear. The V gene's germline CDR1 is SQVTM and CDR2 ANQGSEA. This CDR3 has 12 amino acids. V was cut by 0 bases and J by 3 bases, with 5 bases left in between. Here the CDR3 reads CSVEEGHTEAFF. The CDR3 nucleotides read TGCAGCGTTGAAGAAGGACACACTGAAGCTTTCTTT.

This chain links TRBV10-3 with TRBJ2-1, with D possibly being TRBD2 (6 bases). The CDR3 covers 13 residues. Per germline, CDR1 ENHRY and CDR2 SYGVKD. The germline V and J ends were trimmed by 0 bases and 10 bases, with 10 bases remaining between them. The CDR3 region is CAISESSDYEQFF. DNA for the CDR3: TGTGCCATCAGTGAGTCGTCGGACTACGAGCAGTTCTTC.